This T cell receptor beta chain derives from a study of cytomegalovirus exposure and HLA in healthy donors. V lost 0 bases and J lost 3, with 15 bases in between. There are 16 residues in the CDR3. From germline, CDR1 is SGHRS and CDR2 YFSETQ. 13 Jbeta primers and 60 Vbeta primers were used for the PCR. Data came from immunoSEQ multiplex PCR; TCRdb stores just in-frame clones and leaves some out. Here the sample spans approximately 85,000 clones, 80% being singletons. The gene calls are TRBV5-1 and TRBJ1-2; no firm D call. The clonotype originates from a man aged 50 to 59 in good health and CMV-seropositive. Sequenced sample: PBMCs. The CDR3 nucleotides are TGCGCCAGCAGCTTGGATCCCTACTCGGAGGACTATGGCTACACCTTC. Translation: CASSLDPYSEDYGYTF.